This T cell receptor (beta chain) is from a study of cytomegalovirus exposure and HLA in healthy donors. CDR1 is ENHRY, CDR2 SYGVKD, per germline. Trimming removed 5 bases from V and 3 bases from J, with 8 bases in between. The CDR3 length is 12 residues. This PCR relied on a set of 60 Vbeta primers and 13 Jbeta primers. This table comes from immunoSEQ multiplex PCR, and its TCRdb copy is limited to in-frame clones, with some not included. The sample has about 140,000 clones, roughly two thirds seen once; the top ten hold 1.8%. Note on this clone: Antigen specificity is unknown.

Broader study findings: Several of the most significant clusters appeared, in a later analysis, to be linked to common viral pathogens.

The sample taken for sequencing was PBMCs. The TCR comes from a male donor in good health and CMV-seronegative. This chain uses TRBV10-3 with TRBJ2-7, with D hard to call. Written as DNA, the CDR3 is TGTGCCATCAGTCGACTTGGCTACGAGCAGTACTTC. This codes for CAISRLGYEQYF.